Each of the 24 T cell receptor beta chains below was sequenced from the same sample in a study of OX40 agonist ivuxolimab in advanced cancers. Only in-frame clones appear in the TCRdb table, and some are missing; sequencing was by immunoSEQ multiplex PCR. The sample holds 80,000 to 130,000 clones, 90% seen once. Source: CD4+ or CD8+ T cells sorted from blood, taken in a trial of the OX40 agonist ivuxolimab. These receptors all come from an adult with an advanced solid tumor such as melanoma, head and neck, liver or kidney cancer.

The CDR3 nucleotides are TGTGCCAGTAGCCGGGGGGCGTTGGAGACCCAGTACTTC. Its protein product is CASSRGALETQYF. The chain carries TRBV27 and TRBJ2-5; D perhaps matches TRBD2 (7 bases). Trimming took off 9 bases at V and 5 bases at J, with 16 bases between the two ends. The CDR3 is 13 residues long. The germline V gene encodes CDR1 MNHEY and CDR2 SMNVEV (reference sequence).

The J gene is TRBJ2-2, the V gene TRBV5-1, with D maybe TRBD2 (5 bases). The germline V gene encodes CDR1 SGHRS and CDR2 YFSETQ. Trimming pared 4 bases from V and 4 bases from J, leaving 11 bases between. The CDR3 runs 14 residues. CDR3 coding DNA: TGCGCCAGCAGCCTCGGACTGATCACCGGGGAGCTGTTTTTT. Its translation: CASSLGLITGELFF.

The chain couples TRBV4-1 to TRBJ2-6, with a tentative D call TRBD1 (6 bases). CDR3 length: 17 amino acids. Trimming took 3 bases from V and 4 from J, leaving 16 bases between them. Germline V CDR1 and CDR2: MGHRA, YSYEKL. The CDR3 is CASSHHPSGAGANVLTF. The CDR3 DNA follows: TGCGCCAGCAGCCACCACCCCTCAGGGGCCGGGGCCAACGTCCTGACTTTC.

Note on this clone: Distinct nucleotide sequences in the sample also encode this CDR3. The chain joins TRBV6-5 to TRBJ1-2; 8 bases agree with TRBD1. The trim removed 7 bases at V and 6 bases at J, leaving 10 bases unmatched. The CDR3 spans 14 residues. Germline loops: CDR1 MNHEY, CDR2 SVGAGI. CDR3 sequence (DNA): TGTGCCAGCACACCCGCAGGGGGCGCAAATGGCTACACCTTC. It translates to CASTPAGGANGYTF.

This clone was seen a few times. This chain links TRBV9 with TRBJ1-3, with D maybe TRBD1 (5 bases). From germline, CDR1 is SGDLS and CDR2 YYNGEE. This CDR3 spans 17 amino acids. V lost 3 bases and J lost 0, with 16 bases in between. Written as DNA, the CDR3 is TGTGCCAGCAGCGCCTCCGGGACGACGAACTCTGGAAACACCATATATTTT. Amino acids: CASSASGTTNSGNTIYF.

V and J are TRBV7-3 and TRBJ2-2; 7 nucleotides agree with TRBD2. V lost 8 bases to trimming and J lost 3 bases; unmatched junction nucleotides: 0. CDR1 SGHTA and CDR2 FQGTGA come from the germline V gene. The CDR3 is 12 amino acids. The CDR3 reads CASAGDTGELFF. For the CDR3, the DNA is TGTGCCAGCGCGGGAGACACCGGGGAGCTGTTTTTT.

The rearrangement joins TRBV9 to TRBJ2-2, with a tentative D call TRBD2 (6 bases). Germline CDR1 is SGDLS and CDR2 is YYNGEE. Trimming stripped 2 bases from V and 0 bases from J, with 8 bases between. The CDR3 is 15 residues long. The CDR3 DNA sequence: TGTGCCAGCAGCGTTGCGGGATCGAACACCGGGGAGCTGTTTTTT. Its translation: CASSVAGSNTGELFF.

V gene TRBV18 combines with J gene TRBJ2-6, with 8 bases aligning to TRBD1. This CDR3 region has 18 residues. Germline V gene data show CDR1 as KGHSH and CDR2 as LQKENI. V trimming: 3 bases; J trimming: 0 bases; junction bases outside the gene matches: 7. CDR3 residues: CASSPAGQESSGANVLTF. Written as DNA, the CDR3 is TGTGCCAGCTCACCGGCGGGACAGGAAAGCTCTGGGGCCAACGTCCTGACTTTC.

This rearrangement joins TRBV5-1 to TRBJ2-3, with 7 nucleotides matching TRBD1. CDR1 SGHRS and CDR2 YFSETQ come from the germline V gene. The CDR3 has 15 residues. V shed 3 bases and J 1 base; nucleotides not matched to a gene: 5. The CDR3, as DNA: TGCGCCAGCAGCTGGACAGGTCTCCGCACAGATACGCAGTATTTT. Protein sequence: CASSWTGLRTDTQYF. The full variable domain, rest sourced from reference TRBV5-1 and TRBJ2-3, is KAGVTQTPRYLIKTRGQQVTLSCSPISGHRSVSWYQQTPGQGLQFLFEYFSETQRNKGNFPGRFSGRQFSNSRSEMNVSTLELGDSALYLCASSWTGLRTDTQYFGPGTRLTVL.

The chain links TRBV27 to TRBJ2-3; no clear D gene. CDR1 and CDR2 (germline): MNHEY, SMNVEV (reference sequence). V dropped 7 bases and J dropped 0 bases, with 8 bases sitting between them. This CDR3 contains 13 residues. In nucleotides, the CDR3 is TGTGCCAGCACTTCAATGAGCACAGATACGCAGTATTTT. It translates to CASTSMSTDTQYF.

CDR3 amino acids: CASSPSGRTHEQYF. In nucleotides, the CDR3 is TGTGCCAGCAGTCCTAGCGGGAGAACACACGAGCAGTACTTC. V and J are TRBV11-2 and TRBJ2-7, with 10 bases that match TRBD2. Germline V gene lookup returns CDR1 SGHAT and CDR2 FQNNGV. V trimming: 6 bases; J trimming: 5 bases; junction bases outside the gene matches: 7. This CDR3 has 14 amino acids. Filled out from reference TRBV11-2 and TRBJ2-7, the complete variable domain reads EAGVAQSPRYKIIEKRQSVAFWCNPISGHATLYWYQQILGQGPKLLIQFQNNGVVDDSQLPKDRFSAERLKGVDSTLKIQPAKLEDSAVYLCASSPSGRTHEQYFGPGTRLTVT.

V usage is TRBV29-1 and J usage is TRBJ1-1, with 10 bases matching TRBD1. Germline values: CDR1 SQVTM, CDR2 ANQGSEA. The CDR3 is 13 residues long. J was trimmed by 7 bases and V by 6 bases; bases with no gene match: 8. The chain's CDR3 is CSVRQGANFEAFF. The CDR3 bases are TGCAGCGTCAGACAGGGGGCGAATTTTGAAGCTTTCTTT.

The CDR3 nucleotides read TGTGCCACCAGCAGAGAGGGAAACACTGAAGCTTTCTTT. This encodes CATSREGNTEAFF. This chain connects TRBV15 to TRBJ1-1; D call uncertain. The CDR3 spans 13 residues. Trimming removed 0 bases from V and 2 bases from J, with 4 bases in between. In germline, CDR1 is LNHNV, CDR2 YYDKDF (reference sequence). The full variable domain, with the rest looked up from reference TRBV15 and TRBJ1-1, is DAMVIQNPRYQVTQFGKPVTLSCSQTLNHNVMYWYQQKSSQAPKLLFHYYDKDFNNEADTPDNFQSRRPNTSFCFLDIRSPGLGDTAMYLCATSREGNTEAFFGQGTRLTVV.

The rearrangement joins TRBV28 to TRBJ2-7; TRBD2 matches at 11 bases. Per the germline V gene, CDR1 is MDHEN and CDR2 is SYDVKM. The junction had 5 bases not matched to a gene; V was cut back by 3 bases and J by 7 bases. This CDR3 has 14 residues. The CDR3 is CASSFASGRYEQYF. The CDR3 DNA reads TGTGCCAGCAGTTTCGCTAGCGGGAGGTATGAGCAGTACTTC.

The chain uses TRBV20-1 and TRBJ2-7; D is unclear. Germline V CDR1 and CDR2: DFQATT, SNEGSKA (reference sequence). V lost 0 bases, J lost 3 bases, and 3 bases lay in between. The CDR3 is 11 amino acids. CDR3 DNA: TGCAGTGCTAGAGATTACTACGAGCAGTACTTC. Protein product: CSARDYYEQYF.

CDR3 residues: CASSLFSLPRGHNEQFF. CDR3 in DNA: TGTGCCAGCAGCTTATTCTCGCTACCTAGGGGGCACAATGAGCAGTTCTTC. The chain uses TRBV7-3 and TRBJ2-1, with TRBD1 matching over 7 bases. This CDR3 region has 17 residues. V shed 2 bases, J shed 5 bases, and the junction held 12 bases outside the gene matches. Looked up from germline, CDR1 is SGHTA and CDR2 is FQGTGA.

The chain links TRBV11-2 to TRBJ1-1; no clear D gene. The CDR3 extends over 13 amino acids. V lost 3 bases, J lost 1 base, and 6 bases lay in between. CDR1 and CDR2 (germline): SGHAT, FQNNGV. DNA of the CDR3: TGTGCCAGCAGCTTGCAGAGGAACACTGAAGCTTTCTTT. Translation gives CASSLQRNTEAFF.

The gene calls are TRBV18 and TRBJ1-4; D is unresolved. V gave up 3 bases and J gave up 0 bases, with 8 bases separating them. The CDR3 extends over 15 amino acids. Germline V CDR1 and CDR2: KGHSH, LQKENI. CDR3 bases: TGTGCCAGCTCACCCCTCCCTGCAACTAATGAAAAACTGTTTTTT. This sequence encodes CASSPLPATNEKLFF.

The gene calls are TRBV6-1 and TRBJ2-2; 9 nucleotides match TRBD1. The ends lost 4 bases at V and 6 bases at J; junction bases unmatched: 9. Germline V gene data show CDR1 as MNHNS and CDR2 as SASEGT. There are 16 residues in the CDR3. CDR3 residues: CASSGTGTGRPGELFF. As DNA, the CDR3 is TGTGCCAGCAGTGGGACCGGGACAGGGCGTCCCGGGGAGCTGTTTTTT.

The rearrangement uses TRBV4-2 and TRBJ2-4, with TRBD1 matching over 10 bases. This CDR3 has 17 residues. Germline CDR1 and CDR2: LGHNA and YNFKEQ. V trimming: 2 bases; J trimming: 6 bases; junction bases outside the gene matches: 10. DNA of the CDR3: TGTGCCAGCAGCCAATACACGGACAGGGGGAGGGTAAACATTCAGTACTTC. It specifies CASSQYTDRGRVNIQYF.

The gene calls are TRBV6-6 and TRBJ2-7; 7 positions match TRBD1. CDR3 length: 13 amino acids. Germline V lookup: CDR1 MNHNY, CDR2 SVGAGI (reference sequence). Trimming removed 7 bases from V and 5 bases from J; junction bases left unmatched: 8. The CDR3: CASIEGAQNEQYF. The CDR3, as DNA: TGTGCCAGCATTGAGGGGGCGCAAAACGAGCAGTACTTC.

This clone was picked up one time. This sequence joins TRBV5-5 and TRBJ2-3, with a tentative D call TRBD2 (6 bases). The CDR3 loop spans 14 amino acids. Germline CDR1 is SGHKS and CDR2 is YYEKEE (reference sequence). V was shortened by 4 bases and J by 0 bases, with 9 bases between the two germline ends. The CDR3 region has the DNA TGTGCCAGCAGCAACGGACTAAGCACAGATACGCAGTATTTT. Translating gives CASSNGLSTDTQYF.

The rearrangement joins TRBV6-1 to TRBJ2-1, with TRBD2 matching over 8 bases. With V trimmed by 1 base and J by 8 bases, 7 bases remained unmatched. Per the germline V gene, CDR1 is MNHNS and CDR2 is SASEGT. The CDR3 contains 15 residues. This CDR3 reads CASSEGLAGTDEQFF. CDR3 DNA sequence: TGTGCCAGCAGTGAAGGTCTAGCGGGCACGGATGAGCAGTTCTTC.

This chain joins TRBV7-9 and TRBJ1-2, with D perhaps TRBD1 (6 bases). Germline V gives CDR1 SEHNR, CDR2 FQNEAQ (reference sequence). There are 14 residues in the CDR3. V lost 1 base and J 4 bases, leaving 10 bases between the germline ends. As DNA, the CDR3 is TGTGCCAGCAGCTTAGATTGGACAGTCTATGGCTACACCTTC. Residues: CASSLDWTVYGYTF.